The 7 T cell receptor beta chains given below trace back to one sample, sequenced in a study of T and B cells in COVID-19 patients. Blood genomic DNA input for TRB amplification was about 250-500 ng. Multiplex PCR with BIOMED2 TRB-A/B primer pools amplified TRB rearrangements. TCRdb analysed the multiplex PCR reads with MiXCR anew, one entry per CDR3 protein. Of 14,000 to 15,000 distinct CDR3 sequences listed, 25% to 30% are singletons. The specimen sequenced was blood. These receptors were taken from a human donor who had recovered from COVID-19.

This clonotype ranks as medium-sized. The V call is TRBV19, the J call TRBJ2-3; D is uncertain. V lost 3 bases to trimming and J lost 4 bases, with 8 bases between them. CDR3 length: 13 amino acids. The V gene's germline CDR1 is LNHDA and CDR2 SQIVND (reference sequence). CDR3 coding DNA: TGTGCCAGTAGTATCGCCGGTTCAGATACGCAGTATTTT. Its translation: CASSIAGSDTQYF.

CDR3 nucleotides: TGTGCCAGCAGCGCCCGGACAGGGGTTGACACTGAAGCTTTCTTT. Translating it yields CASSARTGVDTEAFF. The chain links TRBV11-3 to TRBJ1-1; TRBD1 aligns across 9 bases. The CDR3 is made up of 15 amino acids. V lost 5 bases to trimming and J lost 3 bases; unmatched junction nucleotides: 7. Germline CDR1 and CDR2: SGHNT and YENEEA.

The chain links TRBV30 to TRBJ1-2, with a tentative D call TRBD1 (5 bases). Germline CDR1 GTSNPN, CDR2 SVGIG (reference sequence). The CDR3 length is 13 residues. As DNA, the CDR3 is TGTGCTTTCAGTCGGGGGTTTTCGGATGGCTACACCTTC. This translates into CAFSRGFSDGYTF.

A few counts support this clonotype. The V and J genes are TRBV10-3 and TRBJ2-3; D not resolved. The length of the CDR3 is 13 residues. The V end was cut by 11 bases, the J end by 5 bases, with 17 bases between. The germline V gene has CDR1 ENHRY and CDR2 SYGVKD. As DNA, the CDR3 is TGTGCCGCTCAGAGGCAGCTCGGAGATACGCAGTATTTT. Protein sequence: CAAQRQLGDTQYF.

This chain connects TRBV20-1 to TRBJ2-7; tentative D call: TRBD1 (6 bases). The CDR3 is 12 amino acids. In germline, CDR1 is DFQATT, CDR2 SNEGSKA (reference sequence). V was pared by 3 bases and J by 6 bases, with 12 bases between. CDR3 sequence reads: CSARKQGREQYF. CDR3 sequence (DNA): TGCAGTGCTAGGAAACAGGGTCGCGAGCAGTACTTC.

A single count supports this clonotype. Here the CDR3 reads CASSGLEQNEAFF. The CDR3 DNA reads as TGTGCCAGCAGTGGACTGGAACAGAATGAAGCTTTCTTT. The V and J genes are TRBV27 and TRBJ1-1; D is undetermined. CDR1 and CDR2 from the germline V gene are MNHEY and SMNVEV (reference sequence). The CDR3 consists of 13 residues. The germline V and J ends were trimmed by 5 bases and 7 bases, with 14 bases remaining between them.

A word on this clonotype: This may be a read error, as it is one base from a much larger clone. The V gene is TRBV30, the J gene TRBJ2-1; D remains unclear. The CDR3 length is 13 residues. V was trimmed by 3 bases and J by 10 bases, leaving 16 bases between them. Germline V gene sequence: CDR1 GTSNPN, CDR2 SVGIG (reference sequence). CDR3 protein: CAWRGPGLTEQFF. The CDR3 DNA sequence: TGTGCCTGGAGGGGCCCGGGTCTAACGGAGCAGTTCTTC.